This is a list of T cell receptor beta chains from one sample in a study of blood T cell repertoires in COVID-19. Sequencing was performed with immunoSEQ multiplex PCR; in TCRdb, only in-frame clones are kept and a portion is missing. Of 90,000 to 120,000 clones in the sample, roughly 92% were seen once. The sample consisted of peripheral blood. All receptors come from a man aged 55 to 70 with acute or convalescent COVID-19. Each CDR3 is given with its conserved first and last residue. A D gene is named only where the DNA matches it firmly. Not all rows give a size; the values are once, few, many and, for expanded clones, a class.

D: -
size: -
V: TRBV7-9
J: TRBJ2-5
CDR3: CASSFTSPGKETQYF
DNA: TGTGCCAGCAGCTTTACAAGTCCAGGGAAAGAGACCCAGTACTTC

D: TRBD1
size: -
V: TRBV3-1/TRBV3-2
J: TRBJ1-2
CDR3: CASSRWDRQLINYGYTF
DNA: TGTGCCAGCAGCCGTTGGGACAGGCAACTGATAAACTATGGCTACACCTTC

D: TRBD1
size: -
V: TRBV28
J: TRBJ1-2
CDR3: CASSRTGGPPNYGYTF
DNA: TGTGCCAGCAGTAGGACAGGGGGCCCTCCTAACTATGGCTACACCTTC

D: TRBD1
size: -
V: TRBV19
J: TRBJ2-3
CDR3: CASSETGTGVGLQYF
DNA: TGTGCCAGTAGTGAGACCGGGACAGGGGTCGGACTGCAGTATTTT

D: -
size: -
V: TRBV10-2
J: TRBJ1-1
CDR3: CASSARNTEAFF
DNA: TGCGCCAGCAGTGCGAGGAACACTGAAGCTTTCTTT

D: TRBD1
size: -
V: TRBV6-1
J: TRBJ1-5
CDR3: CASSEEQGGNQPQHF
DNA: TGTGCCAGCAGTGAAGAACAGGGGGGAAATCAGCCCCAGCATTTT

D: -
size: once
V: TRBV7-9
J: TRBJ1-1
CDR3: CASSFNIGQSTEAFF
DNA: TGTGCCAGCAGCTTTAATATTGGACAGAGCACTGAAGCTTTCTTT

D: -
size: -
V: TRBV2
J: TRBJ1-5
CDR3: CASSEALQGQPQHF
DNA: TGTGCCAGCAGTGAAGCGCTTCAGGGACAGCCCCAGCATTTT

D: TRBD2
size: -
V: TRBV14
J: TRBJ2-7
CDR3: CASSLLRPSGSYEQYF
DNA: TGTGCCAGCAGCCTCCTAAGGCCTAGCGGGAGTTACGAGCAGTACTTC

D: -
size: -
V: TRBV5-1
J: TRBJ2-2
CDR3: CASSLSLGVSRTGELFF
DNA: TGCGCCAGCAGCTTGTCATTAGGGGTTTCCCGCACCGGGGAGCTGTTTTTT

D: -
size: -
V: TRBV30
J: TRBJ1-1
CDR3: CAWSLAVEAFF
DNA: TGTGCCTGGAGTCTGGCGGTCGAAGCTTTCTTT

D: -
size: -
V: TRBV6-1
J: TRBJ1-5
CDR3: CASSEFGGDQPQHF
DNA: TGTGCCAGCAGTGAATTCGGAGGGGATCAGCCCCAGCATTTT

D: TRBD1
size: -
V: TRBV6-2/TRBV6-3
J: TRBJ1-2
CDR3: CASSDRGRKGYTF
DNA: TGTGCCAGCAGTGACAGGGGGCGAAAGGGCTACACCTTC

D: TRBD1
size: -
V: TRBV5-8
J: TRBJ1-6
CDR3: CASSYRDRANSPLHF
DNA: TGTGCCAGCAGCTACCGGGACAGGGCAAATTCACCCCTCCACTTT

D: -
size: -
V: TRBV11-2
J: TRBJ1-6
CDR3: CASGRGNSPLHF
DNA: TGTGCCAGCGGGAGGGGTAATTCACCCCTCCACTTT

D: TRBD1
size: -
V: TRBV2
J: TRBJ2-5
CDR3: CASSARTGGGETQYF
DNA: TGTGCCAGCAGTGCCAGGACAGGGGGCGGAGAGACCCAGTACTTC

D: -
size: -
V: TRBV6-1
J: TRBJ2-7
CDR3: CASSEAGLLYEQYF
DNA: TGTGCCAGCAGTGAAGCGGGGCTTCTCTACGAGCAGTACTTC

D: -
size: -
V: TRBV6-2/TRBV6-3
J: TRBJ1-2
CDR3: CASSPARQTNYGYTF
DNA: TGTGCCAGCAGTCCCGCCCGACAGACGAACTATGGCTACACCTTC

D: -
size: -
V: TRBV9
J: TRBJ1-1
CDR3: CASSFTPAGTEAFF
DNA: TGTGCCAGCAGCTTCACACCGGCAGGCACTGAAGCTTTCTTT

D: TRBD2
size: -
V: TRBV5-1
J: TRBJ2-1
CDR3: CASSLGLAGGTYNEQFF
DNA: TGCGCCAGCAGCTTGGGGCTAGCGGGAGGCACCTACAATGAGCAGTTCTTC

D: TRBD2
size: -
V: TRBV9
J: TRBJ2-2
CDR3: CASSRTSANTGELFF
DNA: TGTGCCAGCAGTCGGACTAGCGCGAACACCGGGGAGCTGTTTTTT

D: -
size: -
V: TRBV11-2
J: TRBJ1-2
CDR3: CASRRSGTNYGYTF
DNA: TGTGCCAGCAGAAGATCCGGGACAAACTATGGCTACACCTTC

D: -
size: -
V: TRBV7-3
J: TRBJ1-2
CDR3: CASSLRPGGGYTF
DNA: TGTGCCAGCAGCTTAAGGCCGGGAGGCGGCTACACCTTC

D: -
size: -
V: TRBV27
J: TRBJ1-3
CDR3: CASSLQSGNTIYF
DNA: TGTGCCAGCAGTCTACAGTCTGGAAACACCATATATTTT

D: -
size: -
V: TRBV30
J: TRBJ2-2
CDR3: CAWSRGIGTGELFF
DNA: TGTGCCTGGAGTCGGGGGATTGGCACCGGGGAGCTGTTTTTT

D: TRBD2
size: -
V: TRBV28
J: TRBJ2-7
CDR3: CASSLRVGLAAYEQYF
DNA: TGTGCCAGCAGTTTACGTGTAGGACTAGCGGCCTACGAGCAGTACTTC

D: -
size: -
V: TRBV15
J: TRBJ2-5
CDR3: CATSRARQETQYF
DNA: TGTGCCACCAGCAGAGCCAGGCAAGAGACCCAGTACTTC

D: TRBD2
size: -
V: TRBV13
J: TRBJ2-3
CDR3: CASSAYSKRGSTDTQYF
DNA: TGTGCCAGCAGCGCCTACAGTAAGCGGGGTAGCACAGATACGCAGTATTTT

D: TRBD2
size: -
V: TRBV2
J: TRBJ2-2
CDR3: CASSSRAGGGTGELFF
DNA: TGTGCCAGCAGTTCCAGAGCGGGAGGTGGAACCGGGGAGCTGTTTTTT

D: -
size: once
V: TRBV27
J: TRBJ2-3
CDR3: CASSEQGLRTDTQYF
DNA: TGTGCCAGCAGCGAGCAGGGCCTTAGGACAGATACGCAGTATTTT

D: TRBD1
size: -
V: TRBV9
J: TRBJ2-3
CDR3: CASSRQGLLSTDTQYF
DNA: TGTGCCAGCTCGAGACAGGGTCTGCTTAGCACAGATACGCAGTATTTT

D: -
size: -
V: TRBV18
J: TRBJ1-4
CDR3: CASSRTATNEKLFF
DNA: TGTGCCAGCTCCAGGACAGCAACTAATGAAAAACTGTTTTTT

D: TRBD2
size: -
V: TRBV5-1
J: TRBJ2-2
CDR3: CASSLRGLAASLAGELFF
DNA: TGCGCCAGCAGCTTGCGGGGACTAGCGGCTTCCCTGGCCGGGGAGCTGTTTTTT

D: TRBD1
size: -
V: TRBV14
J: TRBJ1-1
CDR3: CASSQVQGGAEAFF
DNA: TGTGCCAGCAGCCAGGTACAGGGGGGAGCTGAAGCTTTCTTT

D: TRBD2
size: -
V: TRBV15
J: TRBJ2-1
CDR3: CATRRLAAFTYNEQFF
DNA: TGTGCCACCAGGAGACTAGCGGCTTTCACTTACAATGAGCAGTTCTTC

D: TRBD1
size: -
V: TRBV4-1
J: TRBJ1-4
CDR3: CASSPSGTGNEKLFF
DNA: TGCGCCAGCAGCCCCAGCGGGACAGGGAATGAAAAACTGTTTTTT

D: -
size: -
V: TRBV10-3
J: TRBJ1-1
CDR3: CAISFDYRDLNTEAFF
DNA: TGTGCCATCAGCTTCGACTACAGGGACCTGAACACTGAAGCTTTCTTT